What follows is one T cell receptor beta chain and its context. The CDR3 runs 13 residues. Trimming shortened V by 3 bases and J by 1 base, and 9 bases separated the two germline ends. The germline CDR1 and CDR2 sequences are SQVTM and ANQGSEA. The data derive from a study of technical replicates of blood from four donors. The table came from immunoSEQ multiplex PCR; TCRdb's copy has only in-frame clones and leaves some out. The sample records roughly 87,000 clones, over 85% being singletons. The source material was T cells isolated from PBMCs. V and J are TRBV29-1 and TRBJ1-1; maybe TRBD1 (6 bases). The clonotype comes from a human donor in good health. This CDR3 reads CSVEGAWNTEAFF. DNA of the CDR3: TGCAGCGTTGAGGGGGCCTGGAACACTGAAGCTTTCTTT.